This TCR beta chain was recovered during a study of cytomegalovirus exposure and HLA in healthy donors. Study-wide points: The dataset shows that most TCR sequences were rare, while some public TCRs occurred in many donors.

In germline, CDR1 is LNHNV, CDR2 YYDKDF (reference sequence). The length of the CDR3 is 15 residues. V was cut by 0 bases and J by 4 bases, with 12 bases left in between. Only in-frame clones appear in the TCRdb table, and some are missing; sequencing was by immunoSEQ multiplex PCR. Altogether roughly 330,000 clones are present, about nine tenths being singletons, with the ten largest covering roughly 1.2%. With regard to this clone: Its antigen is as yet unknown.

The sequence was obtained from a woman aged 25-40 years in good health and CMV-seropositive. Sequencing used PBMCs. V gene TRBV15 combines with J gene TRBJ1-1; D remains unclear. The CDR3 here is CATSRDRGSSTEAFF. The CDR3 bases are TGTGCCACCAGCAGAGATAGAGGGTCCAGCACTGAAGCTTTCTTT.